Below are 6 T cell receptor beta chains sequenced from a single sample in a study of blood T cell repertoires in COVID-19. This table comes from immunoSEQ multiplex PCR, and its TCRdb copy is limited to in-frame clones, with some not included. The sample yields around 250,000 clones, approximately 80% seen once. Sequencing was performed on PBMCs or T cells enriched from blood (not recorded which). The receptor set was obtained from a man aged 35 to 55 who had been exposed to COVID-19.

The V gene is TRBV27, the J gene TRBJ2-1; weak D call: TRBD2 (6 bases). Germline values: CDR1 MNHEY, CDR2 SMNVEV (reference sequence). V was cut by 1 base and J by 8 bases, with 12 bases left in between. This CDR3 is built from 14 residues. The CDR3 DNA reads as TGTGCCAGCAGTTTATTAGGACTATCGGATGAGCAGTTCTTC. Translating gives CASSLLGLSDEQFF.

CDR3 protein: CASSAQGFLGAYEQYF. The DNA for the CDR3 is TGTGCCAGCAGTGCACAGGGGTTCTTAGGGGCCTACGAGCAGTACTTC. The J gene is TRBJ2-7, the V gene TRBV27; 7 bases fit TRBD1. The J segment lost 2 bases and the V segment lost 5 bases, leaving 12 bases of the junction unmatched. The CDR3 length is 16 residues. CDR1 and CDR2 from the germline V gene are MNHEY and SMNVEV (reference sequence).

The chain uses TRBV7-6 and TRBJ1-2, with TRBD1 identical over 10 bases. The trim removed 5 bases at V and 3 bases at J, leaving 9 bases unmatched. Germline values: CDR1 SGHVS, CDR2 FNYEAQ. This CDR3 has 16 residues. The CDR3 is CASSLQTGGGYYGYTF. For the CDR3, the DNA is TGTGCCAGCAGCCTACAGACAGGGGGCGGATACTATGGCTACACCTTC.

The chain joins TRBV7-9 to TRBJ2-1; TRBD2 might be the D (6 bases). This CDR3 has 18 amino acids. The V gene's germline CDR1 is SEHNR and CDR2 FQNEAQ (reference sequence). V was clipped by 5 bases and J by 0 bases, with 20 bases between them. The CDR3: CASSPPGVSRSSYNEQFF. DNA of the CDR3: TGTGCCAGCAGCCCCCCGGGGGTTAGCCGGAGCTCCTACAATGAGCAGTTCTTC.

The chain combines TRBV10-3 with TRBJ2-1; 10 bases fit TRBD2. J gave up 10 bases and V 3 bases, and 6 bases lay outside the gene matches. Germline-derived CDR1 and CDR2 are ENHRY and SYGVKD. The CDR3 loop spans 14 amino acids. The CDR3 is CAISDQREGWEQFF. As DNA, the CDR3 is TGTGCCATCAGTGACCAGCGGGAGGGCTGGGAGCAGTTCTTC.

The chain is built from TRBV27 and TRBJ2-7, with D maybe TRBD2 (7 bases). CDR3 length: 14 amino acids. Trimming shortened V by 2 bases and J by 4 bases, and 12 bases separated the two germline ends. Per the germline V gene, CDR1 is MNHEY and CDR2 is SMNVEV (reference sequence). Written as DNA, the CDR3 is TGTGCCAGCAGTTTAGAGGCGGGGGCGTACGAGCAGTACTTC. It yields the protein CASSLEAGAYEQYF.